A single sample is the source of the 23 T cell receptor beta chains below, sequenced in a study of T cell responses to AZD1222 COVID-19 vaccine. The table came from immunoSEQ multiplex PCR; TCRdb's copy has only in-frame clones and leaves some out. The table records 98,000 or so clones, about 89% of them present only once. The sample here was peripheral blood, taken on day 0 of AZD1222 vaccination. These receptors originate from an adult in good health.

The CDR3 spells CASSHVGGAKNIQYF. The CDR3 region has the DNA TGCGCCAGCAGCCACGTGGGGGGGGCCAAAAACATTCAGTACTTC. The rearrangement uses TRBV4-1 and TRBJ2-4, with 7 bases lining up with TRBD2. The V gene's germline CDR1 is MGHRA and CDR2 YSYEKL. The V and J ends lost 3 bases and 1 base, in that order; junction bases with no gene match: 3. This CDR3 comprises 15 residues.

The chain has TRBV6-1 and TRBJ1-3; no clear D. The CDR3 spans 16 residues. V dropped 2 bases and J dropped 2 bases, with 13 bases sitting between them. The V gene's germline CDR1 is MNHNS and CDR2 SASEGT. CDR3 residues: CASSESIPLAGNTIYF. DNA for the CDR3: TGTGCCAGCAGTGAATCGATTCCACTGGCTGGAAACACCATATATTTT.

The chain recombines TRBV30 with TRBJ1-2; possibly TRBD1 for D (5 bases). Germline lookup yields CDR1 GTSNPN and CDR2 SVGIG (reference sequence). This CDR3 is 12 amino acids long. Trimming left V 4 bases short and J 5 bases short, with 11 bases between. The DNA of the CDR3 is TGTGCCTGGAATCGGGGCACGTATGGCTACACCTTC. This gives the protein CAWNRGTYGYTF.

V and J are TRBV3-1 (or the pseudogene TRBV3-2) and TRBJ2-7; possibly TRBD2 for D (7 bases). Trimming removed 0 bases from V and 0 bases from J, with 15 bases in between. Germline loops: CDR1 LGHDT, CDR2 YNNKEL (reference sequence). The CDR3 covers 17 residues. The CDR3 reads CASSQDLRGGYSYEQYF. In nucleotides, the CDR3 is TGTGCCAGCAGCCAAGATTTGAGGGGGGGCTACTCCTACGAGCAGTACTTC.

The chain joins TRBV12-2 to TRBJ2-7. TRBV12-2 is a recognized pseudogene. CDR3 size: 14 residues. The CDR3 spells CASRLWGSVNEQYF. The CDR3 DNA is TGTGCAAGTCGCTTGTGGGGGTCGGTAAACGAGCAGTACTTC.

The chain joins TRBV4-2 to TRBJ1-2; D is unclear. The CDR3 is 15 residues long. V was clipped by 0 bases and J by 7 bases, with 15 bases between them. CDR1 is LGHNA and CDR2 is YNFKEQ in the germline V gene. As DNA, the CDR3 is TGTGCCAGCAGCCAAGAAAACTTTTGGGCGTCTGGCTACACCTTC. It specifies CASSQENFWASGYTF.

The CDR3 DNA is TGCGCCAGCAGCCACCCCTTAGGCGGGGAGCTGTTTTTT. It is translated as CASSHPLGGELFF. The rearrangement joins TRBV4-1 to TRBJ2-2; D is unclear. The CDR3 contains 13 residues. The germline V gene has CDR1 MGHRA and CDR2 YSYEKL. Deletions cut 3 bases from V and 7 bases from J, with 9 bases between.

The V call is TRBV14, the J call TRBJ2-5; a possible D gene is TRBD1 (6 bases). The germline CDR1 and CDR2 sequences are SGHDN and FVKESK. The CDR3 is 15 amino acids. V was trimmed by 6 bases and J by 5 bases, leaving 19 bases between them. The CDR3 nucleotides read TGTGCCAGCAGGGAAGGACAGATCAAGTCGGAGACCCAGTACTTC. Translation: CASREGQIKSETQYF.

On this clone: One end of the junction varies from germline; a read error may be responsible. The V gene is TRBV27, the J gene TRBJ2-3; weak D call: TRBD2 (5 bases). The CDR3 length is 16 residues. Germline CDR1 MNHEY, CDR2 SMNVEV (reference sequence). CDR3 in DNA: TGTGCCAGCAGTTTATTTTGCCGGGGAAGCACAAATACGCAGTATTTT. The encoded protein is CASSLFCRGSTNTQYF.

This sequence joins TRBV6-4 and TRBJ1-1; the D is unclear. Per germline, CDR1 MRHNA and CDR2 SNTAGT. V lost 3 bases, J lost 1 base, and 12 bases lay in between. CDR3 size: 15 residues. The CDR3 spells CASSESATGNTEAFF. The CDR3 nucleotides are TGTGCCAGCAGTGAGTCAGCCACCGGGAACACTGAAGCTTTCTTT.

The chain links TRBV24-1 to TRBJ1-4, with 7 nucleotides matching TRBD1. CDR1 is KGHDR, CDR2 SFDVKD, per germline. V shed 12 bases and J 8 bases; nucleotides not matched to a gene: 26. The CDR3 spans 18 residues. CDR3 sequence (DNA): TGTGCCCCACGATTTAACCGGGACAGCCTATTTTGTGGAGAAAAACTGTTTTTT. Residues: CAPRFNRDSLFCGEKLFF.

The rearrangement joins TRBV12-3 or TRBV12-4 to TRBJ2-5; D remains unclear. V was pared by 3 bases and J by 4 bases, with 6 bases between. This CDR3 has 12 amino acids. This CDR3 is CASSFDGETQYF. Written as DNA, the CDR3 is TGTGCCAGCAGTTTTGACGGAGAGACCCAGTACTTC.

The chain has TRBV10-1 and TRBJ2-1, with D possibly TRBD2 on 5 matching bases. The V end lost 6 bases, the J end lost 7 bases, and 19 bases lay between the germline ends. This CDR3 has 15 amino acids. Germline assignment: CDR1 WNHNN and CDR2 SYGVQD (reference sequence). The CDR3 region has the DNA TGCGCCAGCAGCCTCTCCTCGGACGGGAAAAATGAGCAGTTCTTC. It encodes CASSLSSDGKNEQFF.

The chain combines TRBV7-9 with TRBJ2-6; 11 nucleotides align to TRBD1. The V and J ends lost 4 bases and 3 bases, in that order; junction bases with no gene match: 5. Germline-derived CDR1 and CDR2 are SEHNR and FQNEAQ (reference sequence). The CDR3 length is 17 residues. CDR3 DNA: TGTGCCAGCAGCTACGGACAGGGGGCTGGTGGGGCCAACGTCCTGACTTTC. Amino acids: CASSYGQGAGGANVLTF.

V usage is TRBV11-1 and J usage is TRBJ2-2; no clear D gene. The CDR3 loop spans 13 amino acids. The ends were cut back, 4 bases at V and 4 bases at J, with 7 bases in the middle. Germline lookup yields CDR1 SGHAT and CDR2 FQDESV (reference sequence). The CDR3 is CASSSRATGELFF. As DNA, the CDR3 is TGTGCCAGCAGCTCTCGGGCCACCGGGGAGCTGTTTTTT. The full variable domain, in which reference TRBV11-1 and TRBJ2-2 provide the parts outside the CDR3, is EAEVAQSPRYKITEKSQAVAFWCDPISGHATLYWYRQILGQGPELLVQFQDESVVDDSQLPKDRFSAERLKGVDSTLKIQPAELGDSAMYLCASSSRATGELFFGEGSRLTVL.

The genes are TRBV29-1 and TRBJ1-1, with TRBD1 as a possible D gene (6 bases). Germline V gives CDR1 SQVTM, CDR2 ANQGSEA. V lost 7 bases and J lost 1, with 13 bases in between. The CDR3 has 13 residues. The CDR3 DNA is TGCAGCGCCGTACAGGGTCGGAACACTGAAGCTTTCTTT. This sequence encodes CSAVQGRNTEAFF.

The chain recombines TRBV18 with TRBJ2-2, with TRBD1 identical over 7 bases. With 3 bases clipped from V and 0 bases from J, the junction kept 4 bases outside the gene matches. Germline lookup yields CDR1 KGHSH and CDR2 LQKENI. This CDR3 region has 16 residues. CDR3 bases: TGTGCCAGCTCACCTCGACAGGGCTCGAACACCGGGGAGCTGTTTTTT. The encoded protein is CASSPRQGSNTGELFF.

The rearrangement links TRBV11-3 to TRBJ1-1; 9 nucleotides match TRBD1. The germline V gene encodes CDR1 SGHNT and CDR2 YENEEA. The CDR3 has 19 residues. J lost 0 bases, V lost 0 bases, and 11 bases had no gene match. CDR3 loop: CASSLDLGGQGNMNTEAFF. The CDR3 bases are TGTGCCAGCAGCTTAGATCTAGGGGGACAGGGAAACATGAACACTGAAGCTTTCTTT.

For this clone: A junction end diverges from the germline sequence, so it may reflect a read error. The chain employs TRBV7-7 and TRBJ2-5; D may correspond to TRBD1 or TRBD2 (6 bases each). CDR3 size: 15 residues. Germline V gene sequence: CDR1 SSHAT, CDR2 FNYEAQ (reference sequence). The chain's CDR3 is CASSPARGHKETQYF. CDR3 bases: TGTGCTAGCAGCCCCGCCCGGGGGCACAAAGAGACCCAGTACTTC. Supplemented by reference TRBV7-7 and TRBJ2-5, the full variable domain reads GAGVSQSPRYKVTKRGQDVTLRCDPISSHATLYWYQQALGQGPEFLTYFNYEAQPDKSGLPSDRFSAERPEGSISTLTIQRTEQRDSAMYRCASSPARGHKETQYFGPGTRLLVL.

The V gene is TRBV12-3 or TRBV12-4, the J gene TRBJ1-1; no clear D gene. The V gene lost 6 bases and the J gene lost 0 bases, with 8 bases spanning the gap. The CDR3 has 13 residues. The CDR3 here is CASRWALNTEAFF. The CDR3 bases are TGTGCCAGCAGGTGGGCCTTGAACACTGAAGCTTTCTTT.

The CDR3 region is CASSTGKTEAFF. The DNA of the CDR3 is TGTGCCAGCAGCACAGGGAAGACTGAAGCTTTCTTT. The chain is built from TRBV6-5 and TRBJ1-1, with a possible D match to TRBD1 (6 bases). From germline, CDR1 is MNHEY and CDR2 SVGAGI. The CDR3 consists of 12 residues. V was cut by 6 bases and J by 5 bases, with 10 bases left in between.

The J gene is TRBJ1-2, the V gene TRBV5-5, with a tentative D call TRBD1 (5 bases). Germline CDR1 is SGHKS and CDR2 is YYEKEE (reference sequence). The CDR3 has 14 amino acids. V dropped 0 bases and J dropped 2 bases, with 8 bases sitting between them. Written as DNA, the CDR3 is TGTGCCAGCAGCTTGGCCGGGGGAAACTATGGCTACACCTTC. This encodes CASSLAGGNYGYTF.

The rearrangement joins TRBV15 to TRBJ1-4; D gene ambiguous. Germline V gene data show CDR1 as LNHNV and CDR2 as YYDKDF (reference sequence). V was trimmed by 1 base and J by 0 bases, leaving 9 bases between them. The CDR3 contains 16 residues. This chain's CDR3 is CATSRAPATTNEKLFF. CDR3 DNA sequence: TGTGCCACCAGCAGAGCTCCAGCTACAACTAATGAAAAACTGTTTTTT.